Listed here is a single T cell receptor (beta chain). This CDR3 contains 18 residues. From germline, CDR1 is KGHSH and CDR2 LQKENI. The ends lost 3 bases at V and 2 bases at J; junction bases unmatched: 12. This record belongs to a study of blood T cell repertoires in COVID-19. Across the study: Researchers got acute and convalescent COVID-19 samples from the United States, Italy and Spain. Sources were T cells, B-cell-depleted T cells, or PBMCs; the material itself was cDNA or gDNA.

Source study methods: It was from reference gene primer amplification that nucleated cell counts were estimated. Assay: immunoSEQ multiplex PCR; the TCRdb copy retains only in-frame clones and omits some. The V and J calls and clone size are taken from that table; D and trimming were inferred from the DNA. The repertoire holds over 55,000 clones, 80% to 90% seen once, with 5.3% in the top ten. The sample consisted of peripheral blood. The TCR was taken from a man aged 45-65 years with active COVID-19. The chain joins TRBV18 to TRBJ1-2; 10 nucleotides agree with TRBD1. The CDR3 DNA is TGTGCCAGCTCACCTACTCCTCCCGGGACAGGGGCGAACTATGGCTACACCTTC. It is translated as CASSPTPPGTGANYGYTF.